This entry features one TCR beta chain sequence. The antigen is unknown. This sample is drawn from a study of blood T cells in healthy people across ages. Notes on the study in general: Long-lived donors exceeded aged donors in naive CD4+ cells and diversity. The unknown donor CMV status may have confounded expanded clonotype changes.

Through a sample-barcoded 5' primer and a J-beta primer mix, a second PCR was run for about 7 to 12 cycles. TCRdb ran MiXCR on the 5' RACE reads and lists one entry per CDR3 protein. The table lists around 1,900,000 distinct CDR3 sequences, roughly 43% of them singletons. Collection of roughly 10 milliliters of peripheral blood was performed for each donor. PBMCs were isolated at a quantity of at least 6 million per sample. The CDR3 runs 15 residues. The J segment lost 3 bases and the V segment lost 1 base, leaving 1 base of the junction unmatched. Germline V gene data show CDR1 as LGHNA and CDR2 as YNFKEQ.

The chain uses TRBV4-2 and TRBJ1-1; 11 nucleotides agree with TRBD1. This clonotype was obtained from a human donor in good health. Sample: blood. In DNA form, the CDR3 reads TGTGCCAGCAGCCAAGGGACAGGGGGCTACACTGAAGCTTTCTTT. The encoded protein is CASSQGTGGYTEAFF.